This passage covers 2 T cell receptor beta chains from one sample sequenced in a study of shared clonotypes between healthy human individuals. Naive CD8 cells lacked CD45RO, underwent positive selection for CCR7 and left out terminally differentiated effector memory CD45RA+ cells. Clones were sequenced by immunoSEQ multiplex PCR, and TCRdb holds only the in-frame ones, with some missing. Of about 800,000 clones in the sample, approximately 97% were seen once. Specimen: naive CD8+ T cells sorted from blood. These TCRs come from a man aged 25 to 40 in good health.

The rearrangement links TRBV28 to TRBJ1-5, with 8 positions matching TRBD1. Losses at the gene ends were 5 bases for V and 3 bases for J; bases not matched to a gene: 9. Germline V lookup: CDR1 MDHEN, CDR2 SYDVKM. The CDR3 consists of 16 residues. Here the CDR3 DNA reads TGTGCCAGCAGTAGATCGACAGGGGCCCCCAATCAGCCCCAGCATTTT. This sequence encodes CASSRSTGAPNQPQHF.

This chain joins TRBV2 and TRBJ2-7; 9 bases are a match to TRBD1. J lost 3 bases, V lost 6 bases, and 3 bases had no gene match. From germline, CDR1 is SNHLY and CDR2 FYNNEI. The CDR3 sequence is 13 residues long. CDR3 amino acids: CASRGQGNYEQYF. CDR3 nucleotide sequence: TGTGCCAGCAGGGGACAGGGAAACTACGAGCAGTACTTC.